This is a list of T cell receptor beta chains from one sample in a study of cytomegalovirus exposure and HLA in healthy donors. Data came from immunoSEQ multiplex PCR; TCRdb stores just in-frame clones and leaves some out. The sample totals about 48,000 clones. The sample comprised PBMCs. These TCRs come from a male donor in good health and CMV-seropositive. Each CDR3 is given with its conserved first and last residue. Each record gives: V gene, D gene, J gene, CDR3 protein. The D gene is left open where the match is weak.

V gene: TRBV27
D gene: .
J gene: TRBJ2-7
CDR3 protein: CASSLSTLSVTYEQYF

V gene: TRBV15
D gene: .
J gene: TRBJ1-5
CDR3 protein: CATRPGYSNQPQHF

V gene: TRBV5-6
D gene: .
J gene: TRBJ1-2
CDR3 protein: CASSTGQSSYGYTF

V gene: TRBV7-8
D gene: .
J gene: TRBJ1-5
CDR3 protein: CASSLLGGRIDQPQHF

V gene: TRBV14
D gene: TRBD1
J gene: TRBJ1-1
CDR3 protein: CATSQGAVGEAFF

V gene: TRBV29-1
D gene: TRBD2
J gene: TRBJ2-1
CDR3 protein: CSVEEVLAGGGEQFF

V gene: TRBV4-2
D gene: TRBD1
J gene: TRBJ2-2
CDR3 protein: CASSQDWVPGQGNTGELFF

V gene: TRBV7-6
D gene: TRBD1
J gene: TRBJ1-1
CDR3 protein: CASSSRQGSEAFF

V gene: TRBV19
D gene: .
J gene: TRBJ2-3
CDR3 protein: CATAIRASSGEQYF

V gene: TRBV11-2
D gene: .
J gene: TRBJ2-3
CDR3 protein: CASSQMVGGNTDTQYF

V gene: TRBV6-1
D gene: .
J gene: TRBJ1-5
CDR3 protein: CASSERGPNQPQHF

V gene: TRBV7-2
D gene: .
J gene: TRBJ2-1
CDR3 protein: CASSLVPLPGDEQFF

V gene: TRBV7-9
D gene: .
J gene: TRBJ2-3
CDR3 protein: CASSLFPSEGVGTQYF

V gene: TRBV9
D gene: .
J gene: TRBJ1-2
CDR3 protein: CASNAAGLYGYTF

V gene: TRBV7-3
D gene: TRBD1
J gene: TRBJ2-7
CDR3 protein: CASSLPPGQGTHEQYF

V gene: TRBV5-8
D gene: TRBD1
J gene: TRBJ1-2
CDR3 protein: CASSFGQGSYTF

V gene: TRBV6-5
D gene: TRBD2
J gene: TRBJ2-6
CDR3 protein: CASRGGSGANVLTF

V gene: TRBV19
D gene: .
J gene: TRBJ1-5
CDR3 protein: CASSTTNGGNQPQHF

V gene: TRBV5-6
D gene: TRBD2
J gene: TRBJ2-5
CDR3 protein: CASSLGEGLEQYF

V gene: TRBV27
D gene: .
J gene: TRBJ2-7
CDR3 protein: CASSLSDRRGSYEQYF

V gene: TRBV7-9
D gene: TRBD1
J gene: TRBJ1-6
CDR3 protein: CASSSQGADSPLHF

V gene: TRBV29-1
D gene: .
J gene: TRBJ1-2
CDR3 protein: CSVGDTNYGYTF

V gene: TRBV4-2
D gene: TRBD2
J gene: TRBJ2-2
CDR3 protein: CASSQGRAGANTGELFF

V gene: TRBV7-6
D gene: .
J gene: TRBJ2-2
CDR3 protein: CASSFGWSERGGELFF

V gene: TRBV11-3
D gene: TRBD2
J gene: TRBJ2-5
CDR3 protein: CASSLSTSGAETQYF

V gene: TRBV5-1
D gene: .
J gene: TRBJ2-7
CDR3 protein: CASSLKGTPTYEQYF

V gene: TRBV10-3
D gene: .
J gene: TRBJ1-1
CDR3 protein: CAIRGKGGTEAFF

V gene: TRBV25-1
D gene: TRBD1
J gene: TRBJ1-1
CDR3 protein: CASRLQGAGTEAFF

V gene: TRBV6-5
D gene: TRBD1
J gene: TRBJ2-2
CDR3 protein: CASTALSPGQGMFF

V gene: TRBV7-9
D gene: TRBD1
J gene: .
CDR3 protein: CASSPRERGGNEQYF

V gene: TRBV19
D gene: TRBD1
J gene: TRBJ1-3
CDR3 protein: CASSIAPRDRGSGNTIYF

V gene: TRBV6-5
D gene: .
J gene: TRBJ1-2
CDR3 protein: CASSWGQSTNYGYTF

V gene: TRBV4-1
D gene: .
J gene: .
CDR3 protein: CASSQGHSSSYEQYF

V gene: TRBV7-9
D gene: .
J gene: TRBJ1-6
CDR3 protein: CASTQYQGYYNSPLHF

V gene: TRBV29-1
D gene: TRBD1
J gene: TRBJ2-3
CDR3 protein: CSAAGTGGTQYF

V gene: TRBV2
D gene: .
J gene: TRBJ1-1
CDR3 protein: CASSEYRETEAFF

V gene: TRBV28
D gene: TRBD1
J gene: TRBJ2-7
CDR3 protein: CASSTSGTGVASIYEQYF

V gene: TRBV28
D gene: .
J gene: TRBJ1-1
CDR3 protein: CASSRHGANTEAFF

V gene: TRBV6-5
D gene: .
J gene: TRBJ1-1
CDR3 protein: CASSSPRGGNTEAFF

V gene: TRBV20-1
D gene: .
J gene: TRBJ1-1
CDR3 protein: CSARDPGGAFF

V gene: TRBV5-4
D gene: TRBD2
J gene: TRBJ2-7
CDR3 protein: CASSRGGAYEQYF

V gene: TRBV11-2
D gene: .
J gene: TRBJ1-4
CDR3 protein: CASSLGGPLTELFF

V gene: TRBV30
D gene: TRBD1
J gene: TRBJ1-5
CDR3 protein: CAWSRQGDQPQHF

V gene: TRBV30
D gene: .
J gene: TRBJ1-6
CDR3 protein: CAWSWTAVYSPLHF

V gene: TRBV12-5
D gene: .
J gene: TRBJ2-5
CDR3 protein: CASGLDRTTLAETQYF